This is a list of T cell receptor beta chains from one sample in a study of shared clonotypes between healthy human individuals. Sequenced by immunoSEQ multiplex PCR; TCRdb stores in-frame clones only, minus some. The top ten clones hold around 0.13% of a sample with under 2,500,000 clones, 95% of them seen once. Material: naive CD4+ T cells sorted from blood. The receptors originated from a man in his late teens or twenties in good health. Both conserved end residues are trimmed from each CDR3. The size of a clone is reported for some rows only, either as once, few or many, or as a class for expanded clones.

.,TRBJ1-2,TRBV7-2,ASSLALQYGYT
.,TRBJ1-2,TRBV6-1,ASSEFGYT
.,TRBJ1-5,TRBV5-6,ASSLDGRQGGNQPQH
.,TRBJ1-1,TRBV10-3,AISEEGANTEAF
.,TRBJ1-4,TRBV28,ASSQPTGRGKLF
.,TRBJ1-5,TRBV6-1,ASSEDGQGRQPQH
.,TRBJ2-6,TRBV25-1,ATSTAGAGANVLT
.,TRBJ2-7,TRBV20-1,SARDDREQY
.,TRBJ2-7,TRBV18,ASSPNSLSYEQY
.,TRBJ2-3,TRBV27,ASSFWAADYTDTQY
.,TRBJ2-2,TRBV15,ATRAGYTGELF
.,TRBJ2-2,TRBV2,ASSAWAGVGGELF
.,TRBJ1-6,TRBV30,AGRLGNSPLH
.,TRBJ1-2,TRBV28,ASSLSGGGYGYT
.,TRBJ2-1,TRBV4-1,ASSQSYSGTGGNEQF
.,TRBJ1-2,TRBV7-2,ASSLDRFYGYT
.,TRBJ2-7,TRBV30,AWSGDSSYEQY
.,TRBJ2-7,TRBV5-4,ASSRLAGEGYEQY
.,TRBJ1-2,TRBV28,ASSLPEDRGYGYT
.,TRBJ1-2,TRBV18,ASSRDRGSLYGYT
once,TRBJ2-5,TRBV30,ARRGRETQY
once,TRBJ1-6,TRBV7-7,ASSFRGVNSPLH
.,TRBJ1-2,TRBV6-5,ASSYSGTDGYT
.,TRBJ2-6,TRBV4-1,ASSQDSPGAKGANVLT
once,TRBJ2-6,TRBV6-4,ASSERVGAGANVLT
.,TRBJ1-1,TRBV13,ASSLRTGSPEAF
.,TRBJ2-7,TRBV7-2,ASSLVGSLSYEQY
.,TRBJ2-3,TRBV5-1,ASSLALASGGRTDTQY
once,TRBJ2-7,TRBV2,ASSVARAYEQY
.,TRBJ2-3,TRBV28,ASTRSGGPSTDTQY
.,TRBJ2-1,TRBV5-1,ASSLGLAETNEQF
.,TRBJ2-7,TRBV6-1,ASSEDSANSYEQY
.,TRBJ1-2,TRBV27,ASSLFSVSHDRGFGYT
.,TRBJ1-2,TRBV10-3,AISDRIGANYGYT
.,TRBJ1-2,TRBV6-1,ASKPGQNYGYT
.,TRBJ2-1,TRBV5-1,ATRDTHNEQF
.,TRBJ2-3,TRBV29-1,SLRGADTQY
once,TRBJ1-2,TRBV19,ASRPQTGGYGYT
.,TRBJ1-6,TRBV11-2,ASSTQGIYNSPLH
.,TRBJ1-2,TRBV19,ASSGISSALGIYGYT
.,TRBJ1-5,TRBV6-1,ASSASGTVHWPQH
.,TRBJ2-5,TRBV30,AWRQQGTETQY